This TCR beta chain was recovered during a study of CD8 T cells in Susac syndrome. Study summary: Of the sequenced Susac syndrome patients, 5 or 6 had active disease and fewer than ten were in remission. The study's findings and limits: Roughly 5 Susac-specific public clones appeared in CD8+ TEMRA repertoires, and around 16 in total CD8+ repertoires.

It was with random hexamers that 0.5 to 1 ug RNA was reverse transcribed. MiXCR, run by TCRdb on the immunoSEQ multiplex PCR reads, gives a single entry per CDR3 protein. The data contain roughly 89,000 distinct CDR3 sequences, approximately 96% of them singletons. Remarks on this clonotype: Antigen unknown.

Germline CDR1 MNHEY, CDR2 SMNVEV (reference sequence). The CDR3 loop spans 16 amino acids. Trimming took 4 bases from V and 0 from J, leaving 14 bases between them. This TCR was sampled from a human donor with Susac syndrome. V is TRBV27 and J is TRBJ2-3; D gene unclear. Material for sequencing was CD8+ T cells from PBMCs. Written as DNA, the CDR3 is TGTGCCAGCAGTTCCTGGACCCGAACTAGCACAGATACGCAGTATTTT. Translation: CASSSWTRTSTDTQYF.